A single T cell receptor beta chain is shown here with its context. The antigen is unknown. The sample is drawn from a study of cytotoxic CD8 clonotypes in ibrutinib-treated CLL. Broader study findings: Clonality went up at ibrutinib response and then declined back toward baseline at progression.

Method: immunoSEQ multiplex PCR; TCRdb's copy keeps in-frame clones and lacks some. The sample has 100,000 to 150,000 clones, 80% to 90% seen once; the top ten hold roughly 2%. V shed 2 bases and J 3 bases; nucleotides not matched to a gene: 3. CDR1 MNHEY and CDR2 SVGAGI come from the germline V gene. This CDR3 is 15 amino acids long. Here the sequenced sample was PBMCs, taken after 24 months of ibrutinib treatment. The clonotype comes from a human donor with chronic lymphocytic leukemia. This chain links TRBV6-5 with TRBJ2-1; 8 nucleotides align to TRBD1. The CDR3 protein is CASSYQDRVYNEQFF. The DNA for the CDR3 is TGTGCCAGCAGTTACCAGGACAGGGTCTACAATGAGCAGTTCTTC.